The rows below give T cell receptor beta chains drawn from one sample of a study of blood T cell repertoires in COVID-19. TCRdb's copy holds only in-frame clones and misses some; the assay was immunoSEQ multiplex PCR. The data contain fewer than 250,000 clones, about 83% of them singletons. Sequenced sample: peripheral blood. The origin of the receptors is a woman aged 70-85 years with active or convalescent COVID-19. Both conserved end residues are part of each CDR3. Each record gives: clone size, J gene, V gene, D gene, CDR3 protein, CDR3 DNA. A D gene is named only where the DNA matches it firmly. Clone size is stated in some rows and not others, as once, few, many or a class when expanded.

size: once
J: TRBJ1-5
V: TRBV30
D: TRBD1
CDR3: CAWSTTGGRQPQHF
DNA: TGTGCCTGGAGTACTACAGGGGGTCGACAGCCCCAGCATTTT

size: -
J: TRBJ1-5
V: TRBV30
D: -
CDR3: CAWRGTSGQPQHF
DNA: TGTGCCTGGAGGGGCACGAGTGGTCAGCCCCAGCATTTT

size: -
J: TRBJ1-4
V: TRBV18
D: TRBD1
CDR3: CASSPRMGTATEKLFF
DNA: TGTGCCAGCTCACCGCGGATGGGGACAGCCACTGAAAAACTGTTTTTT

size: -
J: TRBJ2-1
V: TRBV19
D: -
CDR3: CASTSPPSEQFF
DNA: TGTGCCAGTACCTCCCCACCGAGTGAGCAGTTCTTC

size: once
J: TRBJ1-2
V: TRBV29-1
D: TRBD1
CDR3: CSVEGQGAYGYTF
DNA: TGCAGCGTTGAAGGACAGGGAGCTTATGGCTACACCTTC

size: -
J: TRBJ2-3
V: TRBV7-3
D: TRBD1
CDR3: CASSSLTGKSTDTQYF
DNA: TGTGCCAGCAGCTCCCTGACAGGGAAGAGCACAGATACGCAGTATTTT

size: -
J: TRBJ2-7
V: TRBV1
D: -
CDR3: CTSSQRGSEKYF
DNA: TGCACCAGCAGCCAAAGGGGATCGGAGAAGTACTTC

size: -
J: TRBJ2-1
V: TRBV20-1
D: TRBD2
CDR3: CSASWGGSYNEQFF
DNA: TGCAGTGCTAGTTGGGGAGGGTCCTACAATGAGCAGTTCTTC

size: -
J: TRBJ2-1
V: TRBV30
D: -
CDR3: CAWIPWGTPYNEQFF
DNA: TGTGCCTGGATACCCTGGGGGACACCCTACAATGAGCAGTTCTTC

size: -
J: TRBJ1-2
V: TRBV19
D: -
CDR3: CASSIQAGLHYGYTF
DNA: TGTGCCAGTAGTATTCAGGCAGGGCTCCATTATGGCTACACCTTC

size: -
J: TRBJ1-5
V: TRBV23-1
D: TRBD1
CDR3: CASSQLGQGRRQPQHF
DNA: TGCGCCAGCAGTCAACTGGGACAGGGTAGGAGACAGCCCCAGCATTTT

size: -
J: TRBJ1-2
V: TRBV4-1
D: TRBD1
CDR3: CASSAGQGTVNYGYTF
DNA: TGCGCCAGCAGCGCCGGACAGGGGACCGTTAACTATGGCTACACCTTC

size: -
J: TRBJ1-5
V: TRBV27
D: -
CDR3: CASSLRGSNQPQHF
DNA: TGTGCCAGCAGTCTGCGGGGTAGCAATCAGCCCCAGCATTTT

size: -
J: TRBJ2-4
V: TRBV5-1
D: TRBD2
CDR3: CASPTGGSGRRLAKNIQYF
DNA: TGCGCCAGCCCCACCGGGGGTAGCGGGAGGAGGTTAGCCAAAAACATTCAGTACTTC

size: -
J: TRBJ2-1
V: TRBV7-8
D: TRBD1
CDR3: CASSPDRGGVIWDNEQFF
DNA: TGTGCCAGCAGTCCCGACAGGGGGGGAGTTATCTGGGACAATGAGCAGTTCTTC

size: few
J: TRBJ2-3
V: TRBV5-1
D: TRBD1
CDR3: CASSQDRASTDTQYF
DNA: TGCGCCAGCAGCCAGGACAGGGCAAGCACAGATACGCAGTATTTT

size: -
J: TRBJ1-1
V: TRBV7-3
D: -
CDR3: CASSLKPQGTEAFF
DNA: TGTGCCAGCAGCTTAAAGCCACAGGGAACTGAAGCTTTCTTT

size: -
J: TRBJ2-2
V: TRBV4-1
D: TRBD2
CDR3: CASSPPGLAGGRYGELFF
DNA: TGCGCCAGCAGCCCTCCGGGACTAGCGGGAGGAAGGTACGGGGAGCTGTTTTTT

size: -
J: TRBJ1-1
V: TRBV19
D: -
CDR3: CASKTPDRRGGAFF
DNA: TGTGCCAGCAAAACCCCCGACAGGAGAGGTGGAGCTTTCTTT

size: few
J: TRBJ2-1
V: TRBV5-1
D: TRBD2
CDR3: CASSLGLPLAGARNEQFF
DNA: TGCGCCAGCAGCTTGGGCCTCCCACTAGCGGGAGCACGAAATGAGCAGTTCTTC

size: -
J: TRBJ2-2
V: TRBV24-1
D: -
CDR3: CATSDPVIGGGELFF
DNA: TGTGCCACCAGTGACCCGGTAATCGGGGGCGGGGAGCTGTTTTTT

size: -
J: TRBJ2-1
V: TRBV15
D: TRBD2
CDR3: CATSRDGGSSYNEQFF
DNA: TGTGCCACCAGCAGAGATGGCGGGAGCTCCTACAATGAGCAGTTCTTC

size: -
J: TRBJ1-2
V: TRBV6-5
D: TRBD1
CDR3: CASNPADRGRVGYTF
DNA: TGTGCCAGCAACCCAGCTGACAGGGGTCGGGTGGGCTACACCTTC

size: -
J: TRBJ2-2
V: TRBV11-2
D: TRBD2
CDR3: CASSLEGTSAGGELFF
DNA: TGTGCCAGCAGCTTAGAGGGGACTAGCGCGGGCGGGGAGCTGTTTTTT

size: -
J: TRBJ2-2
V: TRBV6-2/TRBV6-3
D: -
CDR3: CASSRAPGTGELFF
DNA: TGTGCCAGCAGTCGCGCACCCGGCACCGGGGAGCTGTTTTTT

size: -
J: TRBJ2-1
V: TRBV3-1/TRBV3-2
D: TRBD2
CDR3: CASSPGLAGVFEQFF
DNA: TGTGCCAGCAGTCCGGGACTAGCGGGAGTTTTTGAGCAGTTCTTC

size: -
J: TRBJ2-2
V: TRBV7-2
D: -
CDR3: CASSLVGGRSGELFF
DNA: TGTGCCAGCAGCTTAGTGGGGGGGCGAAGCGGGGAGCTGTTTTTT

size: -
J: TRBJ1-1
V: TRBV7-9
D: -
CDR3: CASSFVTGKVTEAFF
DNA: TGTGCCAGCAGCTTTGTTACGGGAAAGGTCACTGAAGCTTTCTTT

size: -
J: TRBJ2-6
V: TRBV5-1
D: TRBD2
CDR3: CASSLEMNGRAAGANVLTF
DNA: TGCGCCAGCAGCTTGGAGATGAACGGGAGGGCCGCTGGGGCCAACGTCCTGACTTTC

size: once
J: TRBJ2-1
V: TRBV6-5
D: TRBD2
CDR3: CASSQGLALYNEQFF
DNA: TGTGCCAGCAGCCAGGGACTAGCCCTATACAATGAGCAGTTCTTC

size: -
J: TRBJ1-4
V: TRBV20-1
D: -
CDR3: CSASPSGNEKLFF
DNA: TGCAGTGCTAGTCCCTCCGGGAATGAAAAACTGTTTTTT

size: -
J: TRBJ2-1
V: TRBV5-1
D: TRBD2
CDR3: CASSLGASGTDAQFF
DNA: TGCGCCAGCAGCTTGGGGGCTAGCGGGACAGACGCCCAGTTCTTC

size: -
J: TRBJ2-1
V: TRBV5-4
D: -
CDR3: CASSPERRINNEQFF
DNA: TGTGCCAGCAGCCCCGAGCGGAGAATCAACAATGAGCAGTTCTTC

size: -
J: TRBJ2-3
V: TRBV19
D: TRBD2
CDR3: CASSMGLSSGGTDTQYF
DNA: TGTGCCAGTAGTATGGGATTGTCTAGCGGGGGCACAGATACGCAGTATTTT

size: few
J: TRBJ2-5
V: TRBV2
D: TRBD2
CDR3: CASSRREGPGETQYF
DNA: TGTGCCAGCAGTAGGCGGGAGGGCCCGGGAGAGACCCAGTACTTC

size: -
J: TRBJ2-2
V: TRBV6-5
D: -
CDR3: CASIGGYGTGELFF
DNA: TGTGCCAGCATTGGAGGGTATGGGACCGGGGAGCTGTTTTTT

size: -
J: TRBJ2-6
V: TRBV4-2
D: -
CDR3: CASSQEGQRAGANVLTF
DNA: TGTGCCAGCAGCCAAGAAGGGCAGAGGGCTGGGGCCAACGTCCTGACTTTC

size: -
J: TRBJ2-3
V: TRBV13
D: TRBD2
CDR3: CASSTPSGREMGTDTQYF
DNA: TGTGCCAGCAGCACCCCTAGCGGGCGGGAGATGGGCACAGATACGCAGTATTTT

size: -
J: TRBJ2-2
V: TRBV15
D: -
CDR3: CATNSTPSIAGTGELFF
DNA: TGTGCCACCAACTCAACCCCCTCAATCGCTGGCACCGGGGAGCTGTTTTTT

size: -
J: TRBJ2-5
V: TRBV20-1
D: TRBD1
CDR3: CSAQTGETQYF
DNA: TGCAGTGCTCAGACAGGGGAGACCCAGTACTTC

size: -
J: TRBJ1-2
V: TRBV19
D: -
CDR3: CASSISGSGYTF
DNA: TGTGCCAGTAGTATAAGCGGAAGTGGCTACACCTTC

size: -
J: TRBJ2-1
V: TRBV7-9
D: TRBD1
CDR3: CASSLGDRGHGEQFF
DNA: TGTGCCAGCAGCTTAGGGGACAGGGGGCACGGTGAGCAGTTCTTC

size: few
J: TRBJ1-4
V: TRBV15
D: -
CDR3: CATSRAGGRRRIEKLFF
DNA: TGTGCCACCAGCAGAGCGGGAGGACGGCGTCGGATTGAAAAACTGTTTTTT

size: -
J: TRBJ2-1
V: TRBV11-2
D: TRBD2
CDR3: CASNTLFGTSGMDEQFF
DNA: TGTGCCAGCAACACTTTATTCGGGACTAGCGGGATGGATGAGCAGTTCTTC

size: once
J: TRBJ2-7
V: TRBV6-6
D: -
CDR3: CASSLDLAETYEQYF
DNA: TGTGCCAGCAGCTTAGACCTGGCGGAGACCTACGAGCAGTACTTC

size: -
J: TRBJ2-1
V: TRBV5-1
D: TRBD2
CDR3: CASSLEAGAYNEQFF
DNA: TGCGCCAGCAGCTTGGAAGCGGGAGCTTACAATGAGCAGTTCTTC

size: -
J: TRBJ1-1
V: TRBV19
D: TRBD1
CDR3: CASREGTVNTEAFF
DNA: TGTGCCAGCCGCGAAGGGACAGTTAACACTGAAGCTTTCTTT

size: -
J: TRBJ1-2
V: TRBV28
D: -
CDR3: CASSTAGAGGYGYTF
DNA: TGTGCCAGCAGTACCGCGGGGGCCGGGGGATATGGCTACACCTTC